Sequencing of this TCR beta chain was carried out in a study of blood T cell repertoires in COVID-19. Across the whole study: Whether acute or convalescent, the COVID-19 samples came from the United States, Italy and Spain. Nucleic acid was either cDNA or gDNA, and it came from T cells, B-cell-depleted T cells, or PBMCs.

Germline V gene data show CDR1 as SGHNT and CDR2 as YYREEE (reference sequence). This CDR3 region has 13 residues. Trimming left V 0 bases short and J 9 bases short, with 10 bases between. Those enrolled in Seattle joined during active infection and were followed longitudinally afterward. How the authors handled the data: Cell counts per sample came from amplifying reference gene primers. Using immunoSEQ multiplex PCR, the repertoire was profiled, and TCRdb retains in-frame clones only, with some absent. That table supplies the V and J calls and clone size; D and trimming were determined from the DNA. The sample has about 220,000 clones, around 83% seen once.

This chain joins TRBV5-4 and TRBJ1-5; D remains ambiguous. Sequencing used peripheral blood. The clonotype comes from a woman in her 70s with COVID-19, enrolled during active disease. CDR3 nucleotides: TGTGCCAGCAGCTTGGGGGGAGGTGGGCCCCAGCATTTT. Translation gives CASSLGGGGPQHF.